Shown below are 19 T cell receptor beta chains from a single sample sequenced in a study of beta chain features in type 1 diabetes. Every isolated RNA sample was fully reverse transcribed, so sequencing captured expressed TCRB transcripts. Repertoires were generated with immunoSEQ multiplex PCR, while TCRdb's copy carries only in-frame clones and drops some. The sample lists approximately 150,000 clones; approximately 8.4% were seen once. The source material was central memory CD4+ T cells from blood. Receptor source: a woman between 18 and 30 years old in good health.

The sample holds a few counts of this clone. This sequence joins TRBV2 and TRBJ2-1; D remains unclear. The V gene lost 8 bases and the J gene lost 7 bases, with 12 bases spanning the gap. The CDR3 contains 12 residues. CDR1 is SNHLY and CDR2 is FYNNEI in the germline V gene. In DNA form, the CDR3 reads TGTGCCAGCGGCCTTGTGAGGAATGAGCAGTTCTTC. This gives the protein CASGLVRNEQFF.

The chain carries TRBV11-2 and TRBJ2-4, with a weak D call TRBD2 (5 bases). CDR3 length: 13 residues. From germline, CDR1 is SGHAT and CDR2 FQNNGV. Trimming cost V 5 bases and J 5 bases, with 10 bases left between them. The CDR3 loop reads CASSRGLENIQYF. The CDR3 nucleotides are TGTGCCAGCAGCCGTGGACTGGAAAACATTCAGTACTTC. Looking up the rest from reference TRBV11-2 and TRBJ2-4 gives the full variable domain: EAGVAQSPRYKIIEKRQSVAFWCNPISGHATLYWYQQILGQGPKLLIQFQNNGVVDDSQLPKDRFSAERLKGVDSTLKIQPAKLEDSAVYLCASSRGLENIQYFGAGTRLSVL.

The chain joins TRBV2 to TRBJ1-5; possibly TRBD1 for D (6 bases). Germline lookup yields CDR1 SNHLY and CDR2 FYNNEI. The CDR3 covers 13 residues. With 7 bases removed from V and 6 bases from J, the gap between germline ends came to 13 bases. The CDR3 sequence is CASIRGVGQPQHF. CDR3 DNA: TGTGCCAGCATCAGGGGCGTCGGTCAGCCCCAGCATTTT.

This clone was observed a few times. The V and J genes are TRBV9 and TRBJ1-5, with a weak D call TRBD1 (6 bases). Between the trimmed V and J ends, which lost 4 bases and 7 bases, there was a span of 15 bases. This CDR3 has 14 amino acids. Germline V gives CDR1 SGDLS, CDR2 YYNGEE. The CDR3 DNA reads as TGTGCCAGCAGCTCACAGGGCGGTAAGCAGCCCCAGCATTTT. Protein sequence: CASSSQGGKQPQHF.

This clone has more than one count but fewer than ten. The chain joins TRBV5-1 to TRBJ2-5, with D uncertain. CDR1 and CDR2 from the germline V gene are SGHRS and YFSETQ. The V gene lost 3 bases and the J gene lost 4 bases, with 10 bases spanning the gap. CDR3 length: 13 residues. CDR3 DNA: TGCGCCAGCAGCTACGGGTCCTTAGAGACCCAGTACTTC. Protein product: CASSYGSLETQYF. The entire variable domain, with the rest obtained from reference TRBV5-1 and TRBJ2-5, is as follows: KAGVTQTPRYLIKTRGQQVTLSCSPISGHRSVSWYQQTPGQGLQFLFEYFSETQRNKGNFPGRFSGRQFSNSRSEMNVSTLELGDSALYLCASSYGSLETQYFGPGTRLLVL.

DNA for the CDR3: TGTGCCAGCAGCGCCGACAGGGGGGCGAACACTGAAGCTTTCTTT. Translating gives CASSADRGANTEAFF. The chain couples TRBV9 to TRBJ1-1, with 9 bases fitting TRBD1. Germline V gene lookup returns CDR1 SGDLS and CDR2 YYNGEE. The J segment lost 1 base and the V segment lost 3 bases, leaving 4 bases of the junction unmatched. The CDR3 has 15 amino acids.

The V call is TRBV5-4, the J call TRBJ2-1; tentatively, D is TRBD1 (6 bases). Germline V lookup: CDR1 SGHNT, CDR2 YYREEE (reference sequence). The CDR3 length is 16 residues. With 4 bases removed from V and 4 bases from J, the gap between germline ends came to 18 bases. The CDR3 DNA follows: TGTGCCAGCAGCCCTTCAAGACAGGCTACGTACAATGAGCAGTTCTTC. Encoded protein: CASSPSRQATYNEQFF.

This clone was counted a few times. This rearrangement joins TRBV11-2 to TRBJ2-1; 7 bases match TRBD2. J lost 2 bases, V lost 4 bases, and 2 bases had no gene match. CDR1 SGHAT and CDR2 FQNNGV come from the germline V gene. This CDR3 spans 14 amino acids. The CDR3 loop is CASSSGLAYNEQFF. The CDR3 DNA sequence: TGTGCCAGCAGCTCAGGACTAGCCTACAATGAGCAGTTCTTC.

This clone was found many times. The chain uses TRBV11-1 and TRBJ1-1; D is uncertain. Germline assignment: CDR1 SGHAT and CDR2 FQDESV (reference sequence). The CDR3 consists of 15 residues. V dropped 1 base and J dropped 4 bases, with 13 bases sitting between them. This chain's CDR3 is CASSLVGDGRTEAFF. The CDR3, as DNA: TGTGCCAGCAGCTTAGTAGGAGACGGCCGCACTGAAGCTTTCTTT.

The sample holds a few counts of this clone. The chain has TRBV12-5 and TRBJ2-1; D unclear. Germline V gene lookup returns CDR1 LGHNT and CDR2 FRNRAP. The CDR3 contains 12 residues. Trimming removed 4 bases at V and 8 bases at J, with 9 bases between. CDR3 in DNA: TGTGCTAGTGGTTCCGCACTCTATGAGCAGTTCTTC. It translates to CASGSALYEQFF.

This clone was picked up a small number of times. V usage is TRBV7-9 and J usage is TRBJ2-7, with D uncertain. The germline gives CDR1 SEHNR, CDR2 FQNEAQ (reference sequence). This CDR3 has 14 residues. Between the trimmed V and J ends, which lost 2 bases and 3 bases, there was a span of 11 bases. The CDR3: CASSLIPGNYEQYF. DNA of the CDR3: TGTGCCAGCAGCTTAATTCCGGGTAACTACGAGCAGTACTTC.

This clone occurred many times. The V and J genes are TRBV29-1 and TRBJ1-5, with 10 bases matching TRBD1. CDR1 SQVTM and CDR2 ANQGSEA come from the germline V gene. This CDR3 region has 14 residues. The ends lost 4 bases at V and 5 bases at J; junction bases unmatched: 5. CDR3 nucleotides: TGCAGCGTTGCAGCCGGGACAGGGGATCAGCCCCAGCATTTT. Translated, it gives CSVAAGTGDQPQHF.

CDR3 bases: TGCGCCAGCAGCTTGGAAGGGAGTCAGCCCCAGCATTTT. It yields the protein CASSLEGSQPQHF. The chain has TRBV5-1 and TRBJ1-5; D not resolved. CDR1 is SGHRS, CDR2 YFSETQ, per germline. The CDR3 has 13 amino acids. V lost 0 bases and J 6 bases, leaving 7 bases between the germline ends. Variable domain in full (rest from reference TRBV5-1 and TRBJ1-5): KAGVTQTPRYLIKTRGQQVTLSCSPISGHRSVSWYQQTPGQGLQFLFEYFSETQRNKGNFPGRFSGRQFSNSRSEMNVSTLELGDSALYLCASSLEGSQPQHFGDGTRLSIL.

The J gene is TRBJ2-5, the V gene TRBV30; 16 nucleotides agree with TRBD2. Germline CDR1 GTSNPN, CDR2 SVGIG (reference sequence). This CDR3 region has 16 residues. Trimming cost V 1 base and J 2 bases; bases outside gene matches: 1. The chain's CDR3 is CAWSEGLAGGQETQYF. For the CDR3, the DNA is TGTGCCTGGAGTGAGGGACTAGCGGGAGGGCAAGAGACCCAGTACTTC.

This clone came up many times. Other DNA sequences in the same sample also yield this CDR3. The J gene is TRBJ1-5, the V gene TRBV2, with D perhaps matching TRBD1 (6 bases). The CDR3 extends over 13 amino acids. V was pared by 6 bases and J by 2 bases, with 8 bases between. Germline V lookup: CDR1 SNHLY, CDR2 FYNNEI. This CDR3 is CASRPGGNQPQHF. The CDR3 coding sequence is TGTGCCAGCAGACCAGGGGGCAATCAGCCCCAGCATTTT.

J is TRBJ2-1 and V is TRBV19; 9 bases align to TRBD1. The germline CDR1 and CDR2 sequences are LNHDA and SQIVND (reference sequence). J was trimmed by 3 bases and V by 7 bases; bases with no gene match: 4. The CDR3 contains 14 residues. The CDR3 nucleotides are TGTGCCAGTATGTACAGGGGGCGCTACAATGAGCAGTTCTTC. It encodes CASMYRGRYNEQFF.

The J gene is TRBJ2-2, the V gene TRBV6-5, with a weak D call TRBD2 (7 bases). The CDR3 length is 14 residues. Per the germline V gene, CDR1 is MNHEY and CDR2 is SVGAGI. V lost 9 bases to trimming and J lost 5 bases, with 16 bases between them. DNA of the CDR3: TGTGCCAGTCGGTGGGGGGGCGGGACCGGGGAGCTGTTTTTT. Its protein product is CASRWGGGTGELFF.

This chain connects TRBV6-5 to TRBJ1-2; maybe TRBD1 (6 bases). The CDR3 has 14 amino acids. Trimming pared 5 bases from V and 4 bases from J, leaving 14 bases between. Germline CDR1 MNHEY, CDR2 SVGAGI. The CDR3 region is CASSRTGPLYGYTF. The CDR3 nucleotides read TGTGCCAGCAGTCGAACAGGGCCACTCTATGGCTACACCTTC.

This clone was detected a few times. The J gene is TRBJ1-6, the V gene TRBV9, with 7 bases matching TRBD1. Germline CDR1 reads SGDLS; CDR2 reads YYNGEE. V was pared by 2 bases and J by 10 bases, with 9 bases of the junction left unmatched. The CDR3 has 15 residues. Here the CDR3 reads CASSVTIGGDSPLHF. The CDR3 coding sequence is TGTGCCAGCAGCGTCACTATAGGGGGCGACTCACCCCTCCACTTT. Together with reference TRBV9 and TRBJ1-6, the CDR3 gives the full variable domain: DSGVTQTPKHLITATGQRVTLRCSPRSGDLSVYWYQQSLDQGLQFLIQYYNGEERAKGNILERFSAQQFPDLHSELNLSSLELGDSALYFCASSVTIGGDSPLHFGNGTRLTVT.